This T cell receptor (beta chain) is drawn from a study of cytomegalovirus exposure and HLA in healthy donors (dated by TCRdb to between 2016 and 2019). Some background on the complete study: According to a later analysis, one platform produced both the roughly 120 validation repertoires and the 730 or so repertoires of the first cohort. The aim of the study was to test whether cataloging public T cell receptors could identify signatures of past pathogen exposure. Besides the first cohort of under 700 subjects, a separate validation cohort made up of over 95 different subjects was used. To predict cytomegalovirus infection status, the study combined high-throughput TCR immunosequencing, statistical association of individual TCRs with disease status, and machine learning.

The donors were included in the validation cohort of over a hundred subjects, a group kept apart from the roughly 670-subject first cohort. Note on this clone: Its antigen is still unknown. Within one base of it there is no much larger clone, and no base qualities were kept.

Findings and caveats that apply to the study as a whole: The authors suggested that the approach could potentially be generalized to other disease states and immunological phenotypes. Most TCR sequences were seen in very few donors, while some public TCRs were found in many individuals. In both the original and validation cohorts, the classifier was reported to diagnose cytomegalovirus status with high specificity and sensitivity. A later analysis found that TCRs clustered in the first cohort also tended to co-occur in the 120 validation repertoires, with 94% of cluster scores above 0. A later analysis had no HLA typing for the validation cohort, so co-occurrence there was scored across all 130 or so repertoires. In the study, some 160 TCR beta chains were listed as associated with cytomegalovirus. In vitro tests confirmed that a few of the cytomegalovirus-associated TCR beta chains recognize cytomegalovirus antigens.

The library was prepared using the immunoSEQ multiplex PCR assay. Per the authors' processing: A statistical classification framework was built for diagnosing cytomegalovirus status from the catalog of TCR beta chain sequences. Drawn from immuneACCESS, this table holds only the in-frame rearrangements with V and J called that TCRdb kept. Clones are partly lost; checked studies trace under half to an unresolved V gene and leave the rest unexplained. That table supplies the V and J calls and clone size; D and trimming were determined from the DNA. The sample has 200,000 to 250,000 clones on record, around nine tenths of them singletons. The biggest ten clones account for 2.9% of the sample. V is reduced by 0 bases and J by 2 bases, leaving a spacing of 9 bases between them. Including cysteine and phenylalanine, the CDR3 has 14 amino acids. The DNA shown is the 42-base CDR3, in frame from base 1. As encoded in the germline V gene, CDR1 is SGDLS while CDR2 is YYNGEE.

The sequence came from a woman aged 18-29 years in good health and CMV-seronegative. The rearrangement combines TRBV9 with TRBJ2-7; the D segment cannot be called with confidence. The sequenced sample was PBMCs. The nucleotide sequence reads as follows: TGTGCCAGCAGCGTAGCTTCTAATCCCTACGAGCAGTACTTC. It encodes CASSVASNPYEQYF.